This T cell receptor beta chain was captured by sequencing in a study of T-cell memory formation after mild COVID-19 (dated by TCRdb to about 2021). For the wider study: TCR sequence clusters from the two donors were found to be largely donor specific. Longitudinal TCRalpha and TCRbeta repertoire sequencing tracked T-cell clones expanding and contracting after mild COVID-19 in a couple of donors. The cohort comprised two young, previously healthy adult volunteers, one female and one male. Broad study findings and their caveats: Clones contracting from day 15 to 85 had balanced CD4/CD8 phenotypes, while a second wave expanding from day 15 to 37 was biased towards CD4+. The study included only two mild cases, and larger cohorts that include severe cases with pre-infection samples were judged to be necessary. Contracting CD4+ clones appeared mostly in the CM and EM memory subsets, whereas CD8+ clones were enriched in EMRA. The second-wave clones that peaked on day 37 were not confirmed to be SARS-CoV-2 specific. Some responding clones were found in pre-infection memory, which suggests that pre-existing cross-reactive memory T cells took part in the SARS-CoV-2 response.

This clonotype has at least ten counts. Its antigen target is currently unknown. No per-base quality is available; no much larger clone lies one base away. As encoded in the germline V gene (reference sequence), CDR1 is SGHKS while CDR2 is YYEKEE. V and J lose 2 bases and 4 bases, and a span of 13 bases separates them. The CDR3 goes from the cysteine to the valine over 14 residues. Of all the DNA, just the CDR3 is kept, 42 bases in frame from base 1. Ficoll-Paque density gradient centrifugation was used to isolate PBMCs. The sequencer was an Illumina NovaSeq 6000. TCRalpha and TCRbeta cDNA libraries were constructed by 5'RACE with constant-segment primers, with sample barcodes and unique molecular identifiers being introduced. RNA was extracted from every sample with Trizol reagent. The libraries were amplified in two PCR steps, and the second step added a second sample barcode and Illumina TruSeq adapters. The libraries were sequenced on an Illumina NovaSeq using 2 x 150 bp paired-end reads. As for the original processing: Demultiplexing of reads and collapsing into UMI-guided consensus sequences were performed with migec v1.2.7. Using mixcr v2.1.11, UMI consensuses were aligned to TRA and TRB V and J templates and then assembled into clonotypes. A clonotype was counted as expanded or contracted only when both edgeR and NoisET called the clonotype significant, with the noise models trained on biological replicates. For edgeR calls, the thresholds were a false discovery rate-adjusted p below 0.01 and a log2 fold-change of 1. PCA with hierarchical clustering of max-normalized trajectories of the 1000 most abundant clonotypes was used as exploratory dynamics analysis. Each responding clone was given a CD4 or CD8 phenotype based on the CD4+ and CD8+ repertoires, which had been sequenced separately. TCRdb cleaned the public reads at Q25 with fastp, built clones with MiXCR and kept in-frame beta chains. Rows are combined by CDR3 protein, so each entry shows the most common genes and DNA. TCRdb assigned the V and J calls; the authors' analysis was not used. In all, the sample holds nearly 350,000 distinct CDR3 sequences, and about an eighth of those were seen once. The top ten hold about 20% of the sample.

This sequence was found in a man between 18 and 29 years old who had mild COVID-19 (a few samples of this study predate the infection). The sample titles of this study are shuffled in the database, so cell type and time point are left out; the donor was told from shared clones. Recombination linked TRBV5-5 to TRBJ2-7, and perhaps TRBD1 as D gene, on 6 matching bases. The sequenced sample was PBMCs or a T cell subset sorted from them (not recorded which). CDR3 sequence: CASSLGTGIYEQYV. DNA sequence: TGTGCCAGCAGCTTAGGAACAGGGATATACGAGCAGTACGTC.